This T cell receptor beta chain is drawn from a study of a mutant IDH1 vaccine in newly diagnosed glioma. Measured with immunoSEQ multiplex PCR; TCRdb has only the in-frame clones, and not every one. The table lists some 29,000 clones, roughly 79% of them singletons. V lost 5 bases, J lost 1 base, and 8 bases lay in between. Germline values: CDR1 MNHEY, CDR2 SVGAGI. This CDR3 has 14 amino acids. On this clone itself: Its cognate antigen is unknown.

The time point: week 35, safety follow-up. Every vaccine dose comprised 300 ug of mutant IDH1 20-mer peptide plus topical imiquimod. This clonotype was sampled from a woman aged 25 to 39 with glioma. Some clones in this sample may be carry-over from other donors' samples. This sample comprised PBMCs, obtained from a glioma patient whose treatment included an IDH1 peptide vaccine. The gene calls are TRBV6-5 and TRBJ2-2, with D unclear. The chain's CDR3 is CASSLGLNTGELFF. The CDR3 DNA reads TGTGCCAGCAGTCTCGGATTGAACACCGGGGAGCTGTTTTTT.